This T cell receptor beta chain appears in the sequencing data of a study of a mutant IDH1 vaccine in newly diagnosed glioma. Study at large: Patients previously underwent radiotherapy, temozolomide, or both, and most underwent both.

Study-wide results and limits: No link was apparently found between pseudoprogression and changes in top peripheral T cell clonotypes.

This table comes from immunoSEQ multiplex PCR, and its TCRdb copy is limited to in-frame clones, with some not included. Here the sample spans approximately 100,000 clones, 80% to 90% being singletons. The sample's time point: baseline, week 1 (first vaccination visit). Treatment here: pre-vaccination baseline after standard-of-care therapy. The ends lost 4 bases at V and 3 bases at J; junction bases unmatched: 7. The CDR3 runs 15 residues. Germline CDR1 and CDR2: MDHEN and SYDVKM. Points on this clone: Its antigen remains unknown.

The TCR was taken from a woman aged 45-65 years with glioma. The chain uses TRBV28 and TRBJ1-2, with 8 bases that match TRBD1. This specimen consisted of PBMCs, obtained from a glioma patient treated with radiotherapy, temozolomide or both. The CDR3 coding sequence is TGTGCCAGCAGTTCCACTTCGGACAGGGACTATGGCTACACCTTC. The encoded protein is CASSSTSDRDYGYTF.